The present T cell receptor (beta chain) was sequenced within a study of Graves' ophthalmopathy and Graves' hyperthyroidism. Amplification of the TCR beta CDR3 regions used RNA transcripts (as template). HTBI primers were employed in first-round RT-PCR, then a second-round multiplex PCR followed. MiXCR, applied by TCRdb to the multiplex PCR reads, yields one record per CDR3 protein. The sample yields hundreds of thousands of distinct CDR3 sequences, under 50% seen once. Looked up from germline, CDR1 is SGHRS and CDR2 is YFSETQ. This CDR3 is 15 amino acids long. Every ophthalmopathy donor presented moderate-to-severe activity, CAS ≥3, NOSPECS ≥4 and duration under 3 months. Other autoimmune diseases, uncontrolled infections, pregnancy or lactation excluded patients from enrollment. Concerning this clonotype itself: One end of the junction varies from germline; a read error may be responsible.

Sequenced: peripheral blood. This clonotype originated in an adult man with Graves' ophthalmopathy. V gene TRBV5-1 combines with J gene TRBJ2-7, with a tentative D call TRBD2 (5 bases). CDR3 region: CASSLGAVINYEQYF. The DNA of the CDR3 is TGTGCCAGCAGCTTGGGAGCGGTAATAAACTACGAGCAGTACTTC. The variable domain in full, with the rest retrieved from reference TRBV5-1 and TRBJ2-7, is KAGVTQTPRYLIKTRGQQVTLSCSPISGHRSVSWYQQTPGQGLQFLFEYFSETQRNKGNFPGRFSGRQFSNSRSEMNVSTLELGDSALYLCASSLGAVINYEQYFGPGTRLTVT.